Below are 25 T cell receptor beta chains sequenced from a single sample in a study of memory CD4+ T cells and cytomegalovirus serostatus. The assay was immunoSEQ multiplex PCR, and TCRdb's table has in-frame clones only and misses some. Among 40,000 to 45,000 clones listed, over 65% were seen once. The sort gate was single viable CD3+CD4+CD8-CD45RO+ cells for memory CD4+ T cells. The sequencing sample was made of memory CD4+ T cells from blood. These receptors originate from an adult in good health and CMV-seronegative.

The chain links TRBV29-1 to TRBJ2-5; 9 bases line up with TRBD1. Germline CDR1 and CDR2: SQVTM and ANQGSEA. The CDR3 contains 14 residues. Germline trimming cut 7 bases from V and 5 bases from J; bases unmatched to any gene: 11. The CDR3 loop reads CSGSGTGGRETQYF. Written as DNA, the CDR3 is TGCAGCGGCAGCGGAACAGGGGGCCGGGAGACCCAGTACTTC.

This clone appeared once. J is TRBJ1-6 and V is TRBV27; unclear D gene. The CDR3 contains 13 residues. Trimming pared 3 bases from V and 7 bases from J, leaving 7 bases between. Germline V gene data show CDR1 as MNHEY and CDR2 as SMNVEV (reference sequence). The CDR3 DNA is TGTGCCAGCAGTTTGGTTTTCAATTCACCCCTCCACTTT. Protein product: CASSLVFNSPLHF.

In its sample, this clone was seen once. This sequence joins TRBV19 and TRBJ2-1, with TRBD2 matching 12 bases. The CDR3 spans 19 residues. CDR1 LNHDA and CDR2 SQIVND come from the germline V gene (reference sequence). V dropped 5 bases and J dropped 9; count of bases not matched to a gene: 20. In DNA form, the CDR3 reads TGTGCCAGTAGTTCCACTTATACGGCTAGCGGGGGGGCCCGCCGTGAGCAGTTCTTC. Its protein product is CASSSTYTASGGARREQFF.

V and J are TRBV20-1 and TRBJ2-1; the D gene is possibly TRBD1 (5 bases). V was clipped by 8 bases and J by 6 bases, with 11 bases between them. From germline, CDR1 is DFQATT and CDR2 SNEGSKA (reference sequence). The CDR3 loop spans 11 amino acids. The CDR3 sequence is CSPFQGNEQFF. The CDR3 region has the DNA TGCAGTCCGTTTCAGGGCAATGAGCAGTTCTTC.

This rearrangement joins TRBV7-8 to TRBJ1-2; 8 bases agree with TRBD1. Per germline, CDR1 SGHVS and CDR2 FQNEAQ. This CDR3 has 19 amino acids. Germline trimming cut 2 bases from V and 4 bases from J; bases unmatched to any gene: 18. The CDR3 nucleotides are TGTGCCAGCAGCTTAACCAGAATCAGGGGGCCGGGATGGGGCTATGGCTACACCTTC. Residues: CASSLTRIRGPGWGYGYTF.

This chain joins TRBV14 and TRBJ1-2; tentative D call: TRBD1 (6 bases). V was shortened by 2 bases and J by 6 bases, with 10 bases between the two germline ends. This CDR3 spans 13 amino acids. Germline-derived CDR1 and CDR2 are SGHDN and FVKESK. The chain's CDR3 is CASSQTGTNGYTF. CDR3 DNA: TGTGCCAGCAGCCAAACAGGGACGAATGGCTACACCTTC.

As DNA, the CDR3 is TGTGCCAGCAGCTTCGTCGGCAAAAGGACTGAAGCTTTCTTT. It is translated as CASSFVGKRTEAFF. The chain carries TRBV11-2 and TRBJ1-1, with unresolved D. The V gene's germline CDR1 is SGHAT and CDR2 FQNNGV. The V gene lost 3 bases and the J gene lost 5 bases, with 13 bases spanning the gap. CDR3 length equals 14 residues.

The chain uses TRBV12-5 and TRBJ1-2, with D maybe TRBD1 (5 bases). The germline CDR1 and CDR2 sequences are LGHNT and FRNRAP. The CDR3 is 16 residues long. The V end was cut by 0 bases, the J end by 3 bases, with 14 bases between. In DNA, the CDR3 is TGTGCTAGTGGTTTGGTACGCGGGGGGAGTGACTATGGCTACACCTTC. Translating gives CASGLVRGGSDYGYTF.

The genes are TRBV28 and TRBJ1-5; 7 bases align to TRBD1. The CDR3 contains 14 residues. V lost 7 bases to trimming and J lost 3 bases; unmatched junction nucleotides: 6. Looked up from germline, CDR1 is MDHEN and CDR2 is SYDVKM. CDR3 region: CASTGQDYNQPQHF. The CDR3 DNA is TGTGCCAGCACAGGACAGGACTACAATCAGCCCCAGCATTTT. Full variable domain (remainder filled in from reference TRBV28 and TRBJ1-5): DVKVTQSSRYLVKRTGEKVFLECVQDMDHENMFWYRQDPGLGLRLIYFSYDVKMKEKGDIPEGYSVSREKKERFSLILESASTNQTSMYLCASTGQDYNQPQHFGDGTRLSIL.

The chain recombines TRBV11-3 with TRBJ2-1, with 7 bases lining up with TRBD2. CDR3 length: 14 amino acids. Trimming took 5 bases from V and 8 from J; bases not matched to a gene: 9. From germline, CDR1 is SGHNT and CDR2 YENEEA. The DNA for the CDR3 is TGTGCCAGCAGCAAGGGACTACGTCTGGATGAGCAGTTCTTC. Its protein product is CASSKGLRLDEQFF. Looking up the rest from reference TRBV11-3 and TRBJ2-1 gives the full variable domain: EAGVVQSPRYKIIEKKQPVAFWCNPISGHNTLYWYLQNLGQGPELLIRYENEEAVDDSQLPKDRFSAERLKGVDSTLKIQPAELGDSAVYLCASSKGLRLDEQFFGPGTRLTVL.

This clone was counted between two and nine times. V usage is TRBV7-8 and J usage is TRBJ2-3; weak D call: TRBD2 (6 bases). This CDR3 comprises 17 residues. Germline assignment: CDR1 SGHVS and CDR2 FQNEAQ. Trimming took off 0 bases at V and 1 base at J, with 14 bases between the two ends. CDR3 sequence: CASSLAEGWGGTDTQYF. The CDR3 DNA reads as TGTGCCAGCAGCTTAGCGGAGGGTTGGGGTGGCACAGATACGCAGTATTTT.

The rearrangement links TRBV5-4 to TRBJ1-2; tentatively, D is TRBD1 (6 bases). V gave up 4 bases and J gave up 1 base, with 20 bases separating them. In germline, CDR1 is SGHNT, CDR2 YYREEE (reference sequence). The CDR3 is made up of 17 amino acids. The CDR3 is CASSDTGQRGGNYGYTF. CDR3 sequence (DNA): TGTGCCAGCAGCGACACAGGGCAAAGGGGTGGTAACTATGGCTACACCTTC.

This chain connects TRBV2 to TRBJ1-5, with unresolved D. Deletions cut 2 bases from V and 3 bases from J, with 5 bases between. The CDR3 is made up of 13 amino acids. Germline V CDR1 and CDR2: SNHLY, FYNNEI. The CDR3 spells CASSERDNQPQHF. The CDR3 region has the DNA TGTGCCAGCAGTGAAAGGGACAATCAGCCCCAGCATTTT. Looking up the rest from reference TRBV2 and TRBJ1-5 gives the full variable domain: EPEVTQTPSHQVTQMGQEVILRCVPISNHLYFYWYRQILGQKVEFLVSFYNNEISEKSEIFDDQFSVERPDGSNFTLKIRSTKLEDSAMYFCASSERDNQPQHFGDGTRLSIL.

This clone was seen a handful of times. This sequence joins TRBV2 and TRBJ1-3, with D uncertain. The CDR3 is 14 amino acids. Trimming shortened V by 4 bases and J by 0 bases, and 7 bases separated the two germline ends. From germline, CDR1 is SNHLY and CDR2 FYNNEI. The CDR3 sequence is CASSASSSGNTIYF. The CDR3 coding sequence is TGTGCCAGCAGTGCCAGTAGCTCTGGAAACACCATATATTTT.

This chain links TRBV2 with TRBJ1-3, with D tentatively TRBD1 (5 bases). Germline-derived CDR1 and CDR2 are SNHLY and FYNNEI. V was cut by 9 bases and J by 5 bases, with 14 bases left in between. The CDR3 covers 13 residues. The DNA of the CDR3 is TGTGCCAGTAGCCGGGGGGAGCGAAACACCATATATTTT. This encodes CASSRGERNTIYF.

This chain links TRBV5-1 with TRBJ1-3; D gene unclear. Germline V gene data show CDR1 as SGHRS and CDR2 as YFSETQ. The CDR3 sequence is 14 residues long. Trimming took 2 bases from V and 0 from J, leaving 6 bases between them. CDR3 protein: CASSLSSSGNTIYF. The CDR3 DNA sequence: TGCGCCAGCAGCTTAAGCAGCTCTGGAAACACCATATATTTT.

This chain links TRBV5-6 with TRBJ1-2; no clear D. Germline V gives CDR1 SGHDT, CDR2 YYEEEE. The V end lost 2 bases, the J end lost 4 bases, and 15 bases lay between the germline ends. The CDR3 extends over 15 amino acids. CDR3: CASSFNPGGAYGYTF. For the CDR3, the DNA is TGTGCCAGCAGCTTTAACCCGGGTGGCGCCTATGGCTACACCTTC.

Concerning this clone: Other nucleotide sequences from this sample produce the same CDR3. This sequence joins TRBV4-1 and TRBJ1-1, with 10 bases that match TRBD1. Per germline, CDR1 MGHRA and CDR2 YSYEKL. The CDR3 covers 19 residues. V lost 0 bases to trimming and J lost 1 base; unmatched junction nucleotides: 11. The CDR3 region is CASSQDSQGQGIWNTEAFF. The CDR3 DNA is TGCGCCAGCAGCCAAGATTCCCAGGGACAGGGGATTTGGAACACTGAAGCTTTCTTT.

This rearrangement joins TRBV27 to TRBJ2-5, with 11 positions matching TRBD1. The germline CDR1 and CDR2 sequences are MNHEY and SMNVEV (reference sequence). V was clipped by 9 bases and J by 2 bases; unmatched bases: 14. The length of the CDR3 is 17 residues. CDR3 sequence (DNA): TGTGCCAGTTGCCGGGACAGGGGGAATGTAGAACAAGAGACCCAGTACTTC. Amino acid sequence: CASCRDRGNVEQETQYF.

This chain connects TRBV2 to TRBJ1-5, with 7 bases that match TRBD1. Germline CDR1 is SNHLY and CDR2 is FYNNEI. Trimming took 3 bases from V and 5 from J; bases not matched to a gene: 13. This CDR3 is built from 17 residues. CDR3: CASSDTPDRAWHQPQHF. The CDR3 coding sequence is TGTGCCAGCAGTGACACCCCCGACAGGGCCTGGCATCAGCCCCAGCATTTT.

This clone was seen a single time. The chain's CDR3 is CASSAGTVREKLFF. CDR3 nucleotide sequence: TGTGCCAGCAGTGCCGGGACAGTGCGTGAAAAACTGTTTTTT. The rearrangement joins TRBV6-5 to TRBJ1-4, with 7 bases fitting TRBD1. This CDR3 comprises 14 residues. CDR1 MNHEY and CDR2 SVGAGI come from the germline V gene. V trimming: 5 bases; J trimming: 7 bases; junction bases outside the gene matches: 7.

The rearrangement uses TRBV2 and TRBJ1-5; 9 nucleotides line up with TRBD1. The CDR3 consists of 15 residues. The J segment lost 3 bases and the V segment lost 6 bases, leaving 6 bases of the junction unmatched. From germline, CDR1 is SNHLY and CDR2 FYNNEI. The CDR3, as DNA: TGTGCCAGCAGAAAACAGGGGGCCGACAATCAGCCCCAGCATTTT. The encoded protein is CASRKQGADNQPQHF.

The V gene is TRBV5-5, the J gene TRBJ2-2; the D gene is possibly TRBD2 (5 bases). This CDR3 is 14 amino acids long. CDR1 is SGHKS and CDR2 is YYEKEE in the germline V gene (reference sequence). V shed 4 bases and J shed 5 bases, with 12 bases lying between them. CDR3 residues: CASSPADFTGELFF. DNA for the CDR3: TGTGCCAGCAGCCCTGCGGACTTTACCGGGGAGCTGTTTTTT.

This chain connects TRBV6-5 to TRBJ1-5, with D possibly TRBD1 on 6 matching bases. Trimming left V 8 bases short and J 0 bases short, with 11 bases between. The CDR3 has 14 amino acids. Germline CDR1 MNHEY, CDR2 SVGAGI. The CDR3 reads CASQKQGSNQPQHF. The CDR3 DNA is TGTGCCAGCCAGAAACAGGGTAGCAATCAGCCCCAGCATTTT.

The V gene is TRBV7-2, the J gene TRBJ2-7, with unresolved D. Germline V gene lookup returns CDR1 SGHTA and CDR2 FQGNSA. Trimming removed 3 bases from V and 6 bases from J, with 12 bases in between. The CDR3 totals 13 residues. CDR3 in DNA: TGTGCCAGCAGCTTGGGGTTGCTGGGCGAGCAGTACTTC. It translates to CASSLGLLGEQYF.